This TCR beta chain derives from a study of T-cell reconstitution after alpha-beta-depleted transplantation in children. Study-level findings and limits: Surviving recipient cells, namely T cells and thymic progenitors, were the source of high day-60 TCRbeta diversity in some patients. Newly produced T cells mostly provided counts and TCRbeta diversity after one year, as hyperexpanded clones declined. The study reportedly traced alpha-beta T cells about two months after transplant to several hundred expanded graft clones.

V was trimmed by 3 bases and J by 3 bases, leaving 9 bases between them. This CDR3 comprises 15 residues. In germline, CDR1 is KGHSH, CDR2 LQKENI. Unique molecular identifiers were used in preparing the TCRbeta library. TCRdb itself ran the PCR reads through MiXCR, one entry per CDR3 protein. This table has approximately 97,000 distinct CDR3 sequences, 6% appearing once. This clonotype occurred a few times. The antigen remains undetermined. The sample in question was PBMCs, mostly from graft donor cells, obtained 60 days after TCRalphabeta/CD19-depleted stem cell transplant. This chain connects TRBV18 to TRBJ1-6; tentatively, D is TRBD1 (6 bases). The clonotype originates from a female patient aged 2 to 10 who had a stem cell transplant for Fanconi anemia, so the T cells may come from the graft donor. The CDR3 DNA reads TGTGCCAGCTCACCGGACAGTTTCTATAATTCACCCCTCCACTTT. Amino acids: CASSPDSFYNSPLHF.